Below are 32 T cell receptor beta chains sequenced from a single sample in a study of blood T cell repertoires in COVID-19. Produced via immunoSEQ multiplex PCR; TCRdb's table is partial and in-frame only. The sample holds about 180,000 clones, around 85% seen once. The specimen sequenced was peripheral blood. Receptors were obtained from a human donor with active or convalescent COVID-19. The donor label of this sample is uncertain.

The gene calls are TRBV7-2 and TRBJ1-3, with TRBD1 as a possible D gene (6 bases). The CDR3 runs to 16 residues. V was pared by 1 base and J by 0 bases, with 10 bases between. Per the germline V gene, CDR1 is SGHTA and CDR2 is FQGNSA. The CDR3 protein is CASSLGKGVSGNTIYF. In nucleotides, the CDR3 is TGTGCCAGCAGCTTAGGGAAGGGGGTCTCTGGAAACACCATATATTTT.

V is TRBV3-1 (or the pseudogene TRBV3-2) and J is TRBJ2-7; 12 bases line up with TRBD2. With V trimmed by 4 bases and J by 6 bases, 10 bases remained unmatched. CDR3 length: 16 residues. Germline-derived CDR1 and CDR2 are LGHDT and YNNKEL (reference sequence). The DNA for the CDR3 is TGTGCCAGCAGCCCCACGCTAGCGGGGGGGCGTTCCGAGCAGTACTTC. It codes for CASSPTLAGGRSEQYF.

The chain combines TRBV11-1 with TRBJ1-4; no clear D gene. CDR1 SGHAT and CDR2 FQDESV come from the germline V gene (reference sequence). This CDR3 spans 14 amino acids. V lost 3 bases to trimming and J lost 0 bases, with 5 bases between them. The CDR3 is CASSFGATNEKLFF. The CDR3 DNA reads TGTGCCAGCAGCTTTGGAGCAACTAATGAAAAACTGTTTTTT.

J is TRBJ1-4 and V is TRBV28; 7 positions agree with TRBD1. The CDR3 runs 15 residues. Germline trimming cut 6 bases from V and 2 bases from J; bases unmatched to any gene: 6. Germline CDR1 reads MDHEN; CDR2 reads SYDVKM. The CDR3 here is CASRPPTGTNEKLFF. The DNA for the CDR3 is TGTGCCAGCAGGCCCCCGACAGGGACTAATGAAAAACTGTTTTTT. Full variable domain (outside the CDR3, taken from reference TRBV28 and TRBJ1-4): DVKVTQSSRYLVKRTGEKVFLECVQDMDHENMFWYRQDPGLGLRLIYFSYDVKMKEKGDIPEGYSVSREKKERFSLILESASTNQTSMYLCASRPPTGTNEKLFFGSGTQLSVL.

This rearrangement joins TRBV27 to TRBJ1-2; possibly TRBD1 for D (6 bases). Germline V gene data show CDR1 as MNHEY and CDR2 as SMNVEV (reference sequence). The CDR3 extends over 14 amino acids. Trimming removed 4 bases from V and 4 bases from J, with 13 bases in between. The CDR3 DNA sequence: TGTGCCAGCAGTTCCCCAGACAGGTTCTATGGCTACACCTTC. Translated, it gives CASSSPDRFYGYTF.

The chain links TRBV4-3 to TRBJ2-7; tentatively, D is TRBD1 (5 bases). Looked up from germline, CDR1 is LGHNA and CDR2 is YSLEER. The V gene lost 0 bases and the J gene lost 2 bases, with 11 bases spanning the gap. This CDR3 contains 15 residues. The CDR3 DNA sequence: TGCGCCAGCAGCCAAGATGAGACAGCAGCCTACGAGCAGTACTTC. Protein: CASSQDETAAYEQYF.

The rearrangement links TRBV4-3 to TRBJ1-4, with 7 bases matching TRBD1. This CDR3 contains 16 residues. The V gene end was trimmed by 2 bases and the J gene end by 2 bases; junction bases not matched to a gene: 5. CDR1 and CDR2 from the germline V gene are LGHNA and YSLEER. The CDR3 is CASSQTDRPTNEKLFF. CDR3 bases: TGCGCCAGCAGCCAAACGGACAGGCCGACTAATGAAAAACTGTTTTTT.

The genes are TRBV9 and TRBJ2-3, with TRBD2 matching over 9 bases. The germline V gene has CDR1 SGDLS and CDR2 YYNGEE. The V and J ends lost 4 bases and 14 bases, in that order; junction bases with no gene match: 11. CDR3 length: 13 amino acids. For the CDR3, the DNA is TGTGCCAGCAGCCCCCTCCCCGGGACTAGCCTGTATTTT. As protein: CASSPLPGTSLYF.

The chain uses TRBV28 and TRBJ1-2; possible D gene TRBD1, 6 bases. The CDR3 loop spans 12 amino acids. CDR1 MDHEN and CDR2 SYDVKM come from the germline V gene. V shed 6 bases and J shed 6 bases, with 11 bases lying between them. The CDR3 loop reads CASSNRQDGYTF. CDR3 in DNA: TGTGCCAGCAGCAATAGACAGGATGGCTACACCTTC.

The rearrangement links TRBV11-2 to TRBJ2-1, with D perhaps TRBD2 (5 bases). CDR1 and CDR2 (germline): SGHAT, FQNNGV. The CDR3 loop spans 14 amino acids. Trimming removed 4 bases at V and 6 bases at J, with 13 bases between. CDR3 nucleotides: TGTGCCAGCAGCTCCCTACGGGGATCCAATGAGCAGTTCTTC. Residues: CASSSLRGSNEQFF.

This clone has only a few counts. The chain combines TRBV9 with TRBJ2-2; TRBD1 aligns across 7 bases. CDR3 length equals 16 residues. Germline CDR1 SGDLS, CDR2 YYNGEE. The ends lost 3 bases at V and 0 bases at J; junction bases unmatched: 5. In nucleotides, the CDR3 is TGTGCCAGCAGCGAGGACAGGACTGCGAACACCGGGGAGCTGTTTTTT. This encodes CASSEDRTANTGELFF.

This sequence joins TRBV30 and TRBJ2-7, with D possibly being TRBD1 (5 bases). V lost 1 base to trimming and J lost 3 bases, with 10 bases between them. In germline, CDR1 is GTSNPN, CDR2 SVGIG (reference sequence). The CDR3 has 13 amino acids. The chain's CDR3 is CAWSEGIYYEQYF. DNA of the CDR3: TGTGCCTGGAGTGAGGGGATTTACTACGAGCAGTACTTC.

In DNA form, the CDR3 reads TGTGCCAGCAGACCACCCCAGGGAACAAGCACCGGGGAGCTGTTTTTT. Translation: CASRPPQGTSTGELFF. The chain couples TRBV11-2 to TRBJ2-2, with a possible D match to TRBD1 (5 bases). This CDR3 comprises 16 residues. The germline gives CDR1 SGHAT, CDR2 FQNNGV. Trimming removed 6 bases from V and 4 bases from J, with 18 bases in between. The full variable domain, its missing parts supplied by reference TRBV11-2 and TRBJ2-2, is EAGVAQSPRYKIIEKRQSVAFWCNPISGHATLYWYQQILGQGPKLLIQFQNNGVVDDSQLPKDRFSAERLKGVDSTLKIQPAKLEDSAVYLCASRPPQGTSTGELFFGEGSRLTVL.

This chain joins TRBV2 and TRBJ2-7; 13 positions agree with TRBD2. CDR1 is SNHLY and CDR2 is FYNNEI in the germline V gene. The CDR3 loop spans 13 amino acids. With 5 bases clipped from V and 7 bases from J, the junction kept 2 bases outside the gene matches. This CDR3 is CASSLLAGGEQYF. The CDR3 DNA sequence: TGTGCCAGCAGTCTACTAGCGGGGGGGGAGCAGTACTTC.

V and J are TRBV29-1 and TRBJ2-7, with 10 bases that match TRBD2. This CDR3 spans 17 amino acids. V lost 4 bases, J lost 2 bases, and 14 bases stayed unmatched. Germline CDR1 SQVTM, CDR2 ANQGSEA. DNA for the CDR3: TGCAGCGTTGCCACCCTAGCGGGAGCCCTTCGTCCCTACGAGCAGTACTTC. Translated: CSVATLAGALRPYEQYF.

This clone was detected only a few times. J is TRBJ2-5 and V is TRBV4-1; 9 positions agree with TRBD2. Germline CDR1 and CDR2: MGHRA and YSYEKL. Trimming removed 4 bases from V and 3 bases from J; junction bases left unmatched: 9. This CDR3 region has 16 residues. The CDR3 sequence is CASSLGSSGVEETQYF. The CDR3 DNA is TGCGCCAGCAGCCTCGGCTCTAGCGGGGTAGAAGAGACCCAGTACTTC.

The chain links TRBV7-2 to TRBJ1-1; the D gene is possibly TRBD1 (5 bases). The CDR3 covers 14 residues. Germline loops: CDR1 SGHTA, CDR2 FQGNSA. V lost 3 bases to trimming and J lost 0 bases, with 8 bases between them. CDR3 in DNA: TGTGCCAGCAGCTTCCGACAGATGAACACTGAAGCTTTCTTT. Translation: CASSFRQMNTEAFF.

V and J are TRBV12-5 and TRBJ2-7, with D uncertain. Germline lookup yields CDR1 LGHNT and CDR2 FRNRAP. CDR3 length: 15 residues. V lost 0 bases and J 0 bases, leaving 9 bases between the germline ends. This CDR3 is CASGLVGRHSYEQYF. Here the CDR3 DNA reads TGTGCTAGTGGTTTGGTCGGCAGGCACTCCTACGAGCAGTACTTC.

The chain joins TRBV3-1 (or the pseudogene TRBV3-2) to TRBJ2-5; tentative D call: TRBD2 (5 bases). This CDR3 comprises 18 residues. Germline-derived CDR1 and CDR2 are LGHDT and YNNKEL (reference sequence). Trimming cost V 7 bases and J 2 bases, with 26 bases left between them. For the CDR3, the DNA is TGTGCCAGCACCCTTAGAGGTGTGGGGAGTACTGGGCAAGAGACCCAGTACTTC. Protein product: CASTLRGVGSTGQETQYF.

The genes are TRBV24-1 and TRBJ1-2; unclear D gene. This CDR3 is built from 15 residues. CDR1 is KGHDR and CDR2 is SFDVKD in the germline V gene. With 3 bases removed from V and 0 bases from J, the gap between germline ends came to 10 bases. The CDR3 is CATSDGRSTNYGYTF. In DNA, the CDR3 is TGTGCCACCAGTGATGGTCGGTCAACTAACTATGGCTACACCTTC.

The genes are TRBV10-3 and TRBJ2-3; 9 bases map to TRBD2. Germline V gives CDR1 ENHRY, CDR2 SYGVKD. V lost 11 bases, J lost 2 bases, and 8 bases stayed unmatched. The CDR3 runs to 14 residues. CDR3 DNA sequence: TGTGCCGCGAGCGGGGGGCAATTCACAGATACGCAGTATTTT. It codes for CAASGGQFTDTQYF.

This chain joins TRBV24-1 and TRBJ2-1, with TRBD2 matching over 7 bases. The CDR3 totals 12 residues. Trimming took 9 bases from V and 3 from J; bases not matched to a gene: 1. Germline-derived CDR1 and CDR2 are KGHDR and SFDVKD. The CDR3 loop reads CATQRGYNEQFF. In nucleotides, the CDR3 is TGTGCCACCCAGCGGGGCTACAATGAGCAGTTCTTC.

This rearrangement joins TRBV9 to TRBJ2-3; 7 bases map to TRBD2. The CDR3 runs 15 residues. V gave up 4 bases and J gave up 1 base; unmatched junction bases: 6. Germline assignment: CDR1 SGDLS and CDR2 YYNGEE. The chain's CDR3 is CASSYAGEGTDTQYF. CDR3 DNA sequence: TGTGCCAGCAGCTATGCGGGGGAGGGCACAGATACGCAGTATTTT.

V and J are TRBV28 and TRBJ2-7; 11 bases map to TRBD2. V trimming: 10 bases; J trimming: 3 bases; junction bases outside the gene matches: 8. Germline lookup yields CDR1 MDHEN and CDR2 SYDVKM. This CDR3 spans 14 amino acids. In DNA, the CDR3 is TGTGCCACCCGACTAGCGGGGATTCTCTACGAGCAGTACTTC. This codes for CATRLAGILYEQYF. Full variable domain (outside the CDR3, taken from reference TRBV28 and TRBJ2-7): DVKVTQSSRYLVKRTGEKVFLECVQDMDHENMFWYRQDPGLGLRLIYFSYDVKMKEKGDIPEGYSVSREKKERFSLILESASTNQTSMYLCATRLAGILYEQYFGPGTRLTVT.

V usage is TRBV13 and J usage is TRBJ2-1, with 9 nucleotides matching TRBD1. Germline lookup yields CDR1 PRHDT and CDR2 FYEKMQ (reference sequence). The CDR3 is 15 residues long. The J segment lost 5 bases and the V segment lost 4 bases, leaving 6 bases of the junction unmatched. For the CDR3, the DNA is TGTGCCAGCAGCTGGCCGGGACAGGGTCACAATGAGCAGTTCTTC. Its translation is CASSWPGQGHNEQFF.

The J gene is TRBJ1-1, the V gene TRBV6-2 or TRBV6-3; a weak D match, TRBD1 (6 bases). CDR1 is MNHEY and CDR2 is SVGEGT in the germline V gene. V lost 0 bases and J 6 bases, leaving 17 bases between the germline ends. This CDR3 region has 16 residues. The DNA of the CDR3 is TGTGCCAGCAGTTACTCGGTACGAGGGGGATCGGCTGAAGCTTTCTTT. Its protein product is CASSYSVRGGSAEAFF.

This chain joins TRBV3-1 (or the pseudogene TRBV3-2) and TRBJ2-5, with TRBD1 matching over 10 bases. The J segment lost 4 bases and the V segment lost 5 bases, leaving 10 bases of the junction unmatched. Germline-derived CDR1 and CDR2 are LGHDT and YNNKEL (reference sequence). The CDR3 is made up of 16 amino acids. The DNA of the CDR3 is TGTGCCAGCAGCTTACTGCCGGGACAGGGGCGAGAGACCCAGTACTTC. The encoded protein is CASSLLPGQGRETQYF.

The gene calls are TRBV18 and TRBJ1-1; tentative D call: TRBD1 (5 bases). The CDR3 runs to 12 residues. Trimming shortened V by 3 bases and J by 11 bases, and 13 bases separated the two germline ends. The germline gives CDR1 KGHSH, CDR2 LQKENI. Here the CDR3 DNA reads TGTGCCAGCTCACCGTACAGGATCGAGGCTTTCTTT. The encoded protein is CASSPYRIEAFF.

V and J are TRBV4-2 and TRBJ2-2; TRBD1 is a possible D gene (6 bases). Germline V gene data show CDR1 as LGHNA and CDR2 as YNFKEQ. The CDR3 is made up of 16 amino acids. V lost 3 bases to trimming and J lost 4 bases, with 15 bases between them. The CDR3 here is CASSQGALLGTGELFF. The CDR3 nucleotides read TGTGCCAGCAGCCAGGGGGCCCTCTTGGGCACCGGGGAGCTGTTTTTT.

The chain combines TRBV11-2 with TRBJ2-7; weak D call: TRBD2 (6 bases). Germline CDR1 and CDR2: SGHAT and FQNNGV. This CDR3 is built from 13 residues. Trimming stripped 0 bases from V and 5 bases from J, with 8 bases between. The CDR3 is CASSLDGGDEQYF. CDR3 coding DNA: TGTGCCAGCAGCTTAGATGGAGGGGACGAGCAGTACTTC.

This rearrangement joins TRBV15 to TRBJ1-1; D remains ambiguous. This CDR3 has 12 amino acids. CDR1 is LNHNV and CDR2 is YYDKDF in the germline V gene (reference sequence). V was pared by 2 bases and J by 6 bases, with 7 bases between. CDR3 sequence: CATSRSLSEAFF. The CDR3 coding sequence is TGTGCCACCAGCAGATCTTTGTCTGAAGCTTTCTTT. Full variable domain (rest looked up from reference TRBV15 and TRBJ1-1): DAMVIQNPRYQVTQFGKPVTLSCSQTLNHNVMYWYQQKSSQAPKLLFHYYDKDFNNEADTPDNFQSRRPNTSFCFLDIRSPGLGDTAMYLCATSRSLSEAFFGQGTRLTVV.

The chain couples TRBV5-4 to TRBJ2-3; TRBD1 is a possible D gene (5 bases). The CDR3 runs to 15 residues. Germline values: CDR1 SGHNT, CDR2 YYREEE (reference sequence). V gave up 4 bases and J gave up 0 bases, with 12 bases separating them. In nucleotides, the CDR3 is TGTGCCAGCAGCCCCAGGGATCCCAGCACAGATACGCAGTATTTT. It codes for CASSPRDPSTDTQYF.